The 5 T cell receptor beta chains below all came from one sample that was sequenced in a study of cytotoxic CD8 clonotypes in ibrutinib-treated CLL (dated by TCRdb to about 2021). Library creation used the immunoSEQ multiplex PCR assay. The table comes from immuneACCESS by way of TCRdb, which keeps in-frame sequences with V and J called. Part of the clones is missing from these tables; in studies checked, under half for an unresolved V gene and the rest for unknown reasons. This sample lists some 350,000 clones; over 60% were detected once. The ten largest make up 6% to 6.5% of the sample. This sample comprised PBMCs, obtained after 36 months of ibrutinib treatment. These receptor sequences come from a human donor with chronic lymphocytic leukemia.

The CDR3 nucleotides read TGCGCCAGCAGCCAAGGAAGTTTGAGCACAGATACGCAGTATTTT. This codes for CASSQGSLSTDTQYF. V gene TRBV4-1 combines with J gene TRBJ2-3, with D hard to call. The germline CDR1 and CDR2 sequences are MGHRA and YSYEKL. V lost 1 base and J 0 bases, leaving 8 bases between the germline ends. CDR3 length equals 15 residues.

This clone was found a few times. Here the CDR3 reads CATSRDHRGNQPQHF. CDR3 bases: TGTGCCACCAGCAGAGATCACAGGGGCAATCAGCCCCAGCATTTT. The rearrangement joins TRBV15 to TRBJ1-5; D possibly corresponds to TRBD1 (6 bases). Germline V gene lookup returns CDR1 LNHNV and CDR2 YYDKDF (reference sequence). The CDR3 length is 15 residues. V was trimmed by 0 bases and J by 2 bases, leaving 8 bases between them.

The rearrangement joins TRBV12-5 to TRBJ2-4; D is ambiguous. CDR1 and CDR2 from the germline V gene are LGHNT and FRNRAP. CDR3 length: 18 amino acids. V lost 4 bases to trimming and J lost 0 bases, with 19 bases between them. CDR3 residues: CASGSSPLLRLAKNIQYF. As DNA, the CDR3 is TGTGCTAGTGGTTCTAGTCCCCTCCTCAGGCTAGCCAAAAACATTCAGTACTTC.

This chain joins TRBV27 and TRBJ2-7; unclear D gene. V lost 4 bases and J 5 bases, leaving 9 bases between the germline ends. This CDR3 has 12 residues. Germline assignment: CDR1 MNHEY and CDR2 SMNVEV (reference sequence). Here the CDR3 DNA reads TGTGCCAGCAGTTCCCCCGGCAACGAGCAGTACTTC. Translation gives CASSSPGNEQYF.

The chain carries TRBV2 and TRBJ1-1, with D unclear. This CDR3 contains 13 residues. The V gene's germline CDR1 is SNHLY and CDR2 FYNNEI. V dropped 7 bases and J dropped 0 bases, with 9 bases sitting between them. CDR3 in DNA: TGTGCCAGCATTAGGATATTGAACACTGAAGCTTTCTTT. Residues: CASIRILNTEAFF.